This passage covers 14 T cell receptor beta chains from one sample sequenced in a study of shared clonotypes between healthy human individuals. Sequencing was performed with immunoSEQ multiplex PCR; in TCRdb, only in-frame clones are kept and a portion is missing. The sample carries approximately 2.1 million clones, 90% to 95% recorded once. Sequenced material: naive CD4+ T cells from PBMCs. Stated subset: CD45RA+ positively selected. These receptors were obtained from a man in his late teens or twenties in good health. Some clones in this sample may be carry-over from other donors' samples.

This rearrangement joins TRBV7-2 to TRBJ2-2; no clear D. The V gene's germline CDR1 is SGHTA and CDR2 FQGNSA. V was shortened by 0 bases and J by 4 bases, with 12 bases between the two germline ends. The CDR3 extends over 16 amino acids. CDR3 sequence reads: CASSLASDRGTGELFF. The CDR3 DNA is TGTGCCAGCAGCTTAGCTTCGGACCGAGGCACCGGGGAGCTGTTTTTT.

The V call is TRBV29-1, the J call TRBJ2-7; 10 bases match TRBD1. The junction had 6 bases not matched to a gene; V was cut back by 4 bases and J by 3 bases. This CDR3 contains 14 residues. Germline V gene sequence: CDR1 SQVTM, CDR2 ANQGSEA. CDR3 coding DNA: TGCAGCGTTGGGGACAGGGGAGCAAACTACGAGCAGTACTTC. The encoded protein is CSVGDRGANYEQYF.

This clone showed up just a few times. The chain combines TRBV30 with TRBJ2-1; D gene uncertain. Trimming stripped 4 bases from V and 0 bases from J, with 4 bases between. Germline loops: CDR1 GTSNPN, CDR2 SVGIG (reference sequence). CDR3 length: 12 residues. This chain's CDR3 is CAWTSSYNEQFF. CDR3 DNA: TGTGCCTGGACTAGCTCCTACAATGAGCAGTTCTTC.

The chain employs TRBV30 and TRBJ2-1; a possible D gene is TRBD1 (6 bases). Germline-derived CDR1 and CDR2 are GTSNPN and SVGIG (reference sequence). V was pared by 0 bases and J by 8 bases, with 17 bases between. The CDR3 contains 15 residues. CDR3 nucleotide sequence: TGTGCCTGGAGTGTAAGGTTCGGGACATTCGATGAGCAGTTCTTC. Translating it yields CAWSVRFGTFDEQFF.

The chain carries TRBV7-8 and TRBJ2-1; no clear D. The CDR3 is 13 residues long. The germline V gene encodes CDR1 SGHVS and CDR2 FQNEAQ. V was shortened by 5 bases and J by 7 bases, with 12 bases between the two germline ends. In DNA, the CDR3 is TGTGCCAGCAGCCCAAGTCCGCGGAATGAGCAGTTCTTC. Protein product: CASSPSPRNEQFF.

The chain is built from TRBV6-1 and TRBJ1-1; D is undetermined. Germline CDR1 reads MNHNS; CDR2 reads SASEGT. V lost 2 bases and J 4 bases, leaving 8 bases between the germline ends. The CDR3 loop spans 13 amino acids. The CDR3 loop is CASSEPGSTEAFF. CDR3 sequence (DNA): TGTGCCAGCAGTGAACCGGGTTCCACTGAAGCTTTCTTT.

The rearrangement joins TRBV7-2 to TRBJ1-2, with D perhaps TRBD1 (6 bases). V was trimmed by 3 bases and J by 4 bases, leaving 15 bases between them. The CDR3 totals 15 residues. Looked up from germline, CDR1 is SGHTA and CDR2 is FQGNSA. The DNA for the CDR3 is TGTGCCAGCAGCTTTTATTCATGGGGGCCCTATGGCTACACCTTC. Encoded protein: CASSFYSWGPYGYTF.

This sequence joins TRBV11-3 and TRBJ2-5; 12 positions match TRBD2. This CDR3 is built from 17 residues. Trimming removed 1 base from V and 5 bases from J; junction bases left unmatched: 8. Germline loops: CDR1 SGHNT, CDR2 YENEEA. In nucleotides, the CDR3 is TGTGCCAGCAGCTTAGGGCTAGCGGGAGGGTCTCGCGAGACCCAGTACTTC. Translating it yields CASSLGLAGGSRETQYF. Filled out from reference TRBV11-3 and TRBJ2-5, the complete variable domain reads EAGVVQSPRYKIIEKKQPVAFWCNPISGHNTLYWYLQNLGQGPELLIRYENEEAVDDSQLPKDRFSAERLKGVDSTLKIQPAELGDSAVYLCASSLGLAGGSRETQYFGPGTRLLVL.

This chain connects TRBV2 to TRBJ2-7, with D tentatively TRBD2 (6 bases). The V gene lost 8 bases and the J gene lost 3 bases, with 8 bases spanning the gap. In germline, CDR1 is SNHLY, CDR2 FYNNEI. The CDR3 covers 11 residues. The CDR3: CASQAGYEQYF. The CDR3 DNA reads TGTGCCAGCCAAGCGGGCTACGAGCAGTACTTC.

The V gene is TRBV10-3, the J gene TRBJ1-5, with D hard to call. V was trimmed by 5 bases and J by 2 bases, leaving 19 bases between them. Germline assignment: CDR1 ENHRY and CDR2 SYGVKD. This CDR3 is 17 amino acids long. In nucleotides, the CDR3 is TGTGCCATCAGTACACATCAGGAGAGTGGGGGCAATCAGCCCCAGCATTTT. It specifies CAISTHQESGGNQPQHF.

The chain combines TRBV28 with TRBJ1-1; 7 nucleotides line up with TRBD1. The germline V gene has CDR1 MDHEN and CDR2 SYDVKM. Losses at the gene ends were 7 bases for V and 3 bases for J; bases not matched to a gene: 5. The CDR3 spans 13 residues. For the CDR3, the DNA is TGTGCCAGCACGGGACAGCTCTACACTGAAGCTTTCTTT. It specifies CASTGQLYTEAFF.

V usage is TRBV28 and J usage is TRBJ2-2; D gene uncertain. The V end lost 6 bases, the J end lost 4 bases, and 12 bases lay between the germline ends. The germline V gene encodes CDR1 MDHEN and CDR2 SYDVKM. The CDR3 extends over 14 amino acids. As DNA, the CDR3 is TGTGCCAGCAGGATCCGGCAGGTCACCGGGGAGCTGTTTTTT. Protein sequence: CASRIRQVTGELFF.

The chain links TRBV11-2 to TRBJ1-1; D unclear. The CDR3 runs 12 residues. Germline CDR1 and CDR2: SGHAT and FQNNGV. V lost 4 bases, J lost 1 base, and 4 bases lay in between. CDR3 protein: CASSSANTEAFF. The CDR3 nucleotides read TGTGCCAGCAGCTCAGCGAACACTGAAGCTTTCTTT. Filled out from reference TRBV11-2 and TRBJ1-1, the complete variable domain reads EAGVAQSPRYKIIEKRQSVAFWCNPISGHATLYWYQQILGQGPKLLIQFQNNGVVDDSQLPKDRFSAERLKGVDSTLKIQPAKLEDSAVYLCASSSANTEAFFGQGTRLTVV.

DNA of the CDR3: TGTGCCAGCAGCCCAACAGGACAGGGGACAGAGACCCAGTACTTC. Translated, it gives CASSPTGQGTETQYF. The gene calls are TRBV7-9 and TRBJ2-5, with 9 bases that match TRBD1. The J segment lost 4 bases and the V segment lost 5 bases, leaving 8 bases of the junction unmatched. The CDR3 has 15 amino acids. In germline, CDR1 is SEHNR, CDR2 FQNEAQ (reference sequence).